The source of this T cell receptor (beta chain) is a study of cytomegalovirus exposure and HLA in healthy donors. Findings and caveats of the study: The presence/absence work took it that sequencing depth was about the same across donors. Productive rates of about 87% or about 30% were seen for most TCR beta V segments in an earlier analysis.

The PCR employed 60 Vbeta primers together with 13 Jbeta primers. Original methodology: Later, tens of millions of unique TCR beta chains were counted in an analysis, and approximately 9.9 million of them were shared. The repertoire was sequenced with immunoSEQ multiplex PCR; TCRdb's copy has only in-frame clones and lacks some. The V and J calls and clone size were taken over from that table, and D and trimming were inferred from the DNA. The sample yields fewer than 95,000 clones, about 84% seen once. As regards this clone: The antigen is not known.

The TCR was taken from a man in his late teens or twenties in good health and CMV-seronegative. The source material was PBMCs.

CDR3 protein: CASSRAGDTQETQYF. The DNA for the CDR3 is TGTGCCAGCAGCCGAGCCGGGGACACCCAGGAGACCCAGTACTTC. V gene TRBV28 combines with J gene TRBJ2-5; D possibly corresponds to TRBD1 (6 bases). The CDR3 consists of 15 residues. Germline lookup yields CDR1 MDHEN and CDR2 SYDVKM. V lost 6 bases to trimming and J lost 5 bases, with 19 bases between them. Combining the CDR3 with reference TRBV28 and TRBJ2-5 gives the whole variable domain DVKVTQSSRYLVKRTGEKVFLECVQDMDHENMFWYRQDPGLGLRLIYFSYDVKMKEKGDIPEGYSVSREKKERFSLILESASTNQTSMYLCASSRAGDTQETQYFGPGTRLLVL.